This TCR beta chain was obtained from a study of TIL therapy for anti-PD-1-resistant metastatic lung cancer. Study background: Tumors carried a median about 1.6 non-synonymous mutations per megabase. Study-wide results and caveats: Patients were highly selected, enriched for treatment-naive, never-smoker and oncogene-addicted cases.

Sequencing used immunoSEQ v3. Libraries were sequenced to approximately 2 million read pairs (survey) or roughly 5-6.5 million (deep). Clones were read by immunoSEQ multiplex PCR, and TCRdb kept only the in-frame ones, dropping some. Among 95,000 or so clones listed, around three fifths were seen once. Per the germline V gene, CDR1 is KGHSH and CDR2 is LQKENI. V gave up 8 bases and J gave up 0 bases, with 15 bases separating them. The CDR3 sequence is 15 residues long. Points on this clone: Antigen: not known.

Time point specified: pre-treatment sample, taken before nivolumab and TIL therapy. Tumor tissue came from excised metastases, mostly pleural nodules or supraclavicular lymph nodes. Tumors were harvested before any PD-1/PD-L1 blockade. The chain recombines TRBV18 with TRBJ2-3; possibly TRBD1 or TRBD2 for D (5 bases each). The TCR originated in a person between 25 and 79 years old with non-small cell lung cancer. The specimen comprised tumor tissue, sampled at baseline. This CDR3 reads CASLRDQGSTDTQYF. Here the CDR3 DNA reads TGTGCCAGCCTACGGGATCAGGGAAGCACAGATACGCAGTATTTT. Drawing the rest from reference TRBV18 and TRBJ2-3, the complete variable domain is NAGVMQNPRHLVRRRGQEARLRCSPMKGHSHVYWYRQLPEEGLKFMVYLQKENIIDESGMPKERFSAEFPKEGPSILRIQQVVRGDSAAYFCASLRDQGSTDTQYFGPGTRLTVL.